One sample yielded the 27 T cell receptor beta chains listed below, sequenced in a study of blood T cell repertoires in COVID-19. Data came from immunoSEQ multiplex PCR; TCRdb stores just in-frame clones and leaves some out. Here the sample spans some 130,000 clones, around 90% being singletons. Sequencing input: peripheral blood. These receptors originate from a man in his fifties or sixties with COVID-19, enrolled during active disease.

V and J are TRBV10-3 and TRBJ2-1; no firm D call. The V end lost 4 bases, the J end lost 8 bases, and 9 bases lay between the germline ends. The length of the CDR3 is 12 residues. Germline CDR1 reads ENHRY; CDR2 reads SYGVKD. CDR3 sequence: CAISGLEDEQFF. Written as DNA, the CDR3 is TGTGCCATCAGTGGACTCGAGGATGAGCAGTTCTTC.

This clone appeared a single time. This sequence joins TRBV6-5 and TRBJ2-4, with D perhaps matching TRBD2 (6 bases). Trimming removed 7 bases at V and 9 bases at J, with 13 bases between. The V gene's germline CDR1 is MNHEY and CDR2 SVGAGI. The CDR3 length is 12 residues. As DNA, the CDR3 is TGTGCCAGCACCACTCCCGGGGGCATTCAGTACTTC. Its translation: CASTTPGGIQYF.

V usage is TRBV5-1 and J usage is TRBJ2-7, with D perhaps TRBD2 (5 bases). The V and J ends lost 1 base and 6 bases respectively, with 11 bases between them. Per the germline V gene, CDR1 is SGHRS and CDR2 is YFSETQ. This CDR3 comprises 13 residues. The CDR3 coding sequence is TGCGCCAGCAGCTTGATTTCGGGAACCGAGCAGTACTTC. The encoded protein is CASSLISGTEQYF.

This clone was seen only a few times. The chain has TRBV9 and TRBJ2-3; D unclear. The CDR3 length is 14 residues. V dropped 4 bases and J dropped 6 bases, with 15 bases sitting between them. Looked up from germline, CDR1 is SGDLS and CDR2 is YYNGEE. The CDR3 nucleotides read TGTGCCAGCAGCCCCGCACCCAGAACGGATACGCAGTATTTT. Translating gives CASSPAPRTDTQYF.

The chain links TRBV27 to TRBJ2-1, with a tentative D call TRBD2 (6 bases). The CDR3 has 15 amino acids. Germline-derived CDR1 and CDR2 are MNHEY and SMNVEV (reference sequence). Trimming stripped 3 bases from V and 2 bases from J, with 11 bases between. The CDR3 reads CASSFGGIAYNEQFF. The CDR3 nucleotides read TGTGCCAGCAGTTTTGGAGGGATAGCCTACAATGAGCAGTTCTTC.

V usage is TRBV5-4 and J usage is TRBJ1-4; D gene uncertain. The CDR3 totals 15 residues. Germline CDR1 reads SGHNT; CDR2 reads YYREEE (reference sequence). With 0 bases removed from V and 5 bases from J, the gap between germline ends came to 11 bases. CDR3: CASSLERVPNEKLFF. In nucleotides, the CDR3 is TGTGCCAGCAGCTTGGAGAGGGTTCCAAATGAAAAACTGTTTTTT. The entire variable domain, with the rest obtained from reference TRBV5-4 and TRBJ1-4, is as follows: ETGVTQSPTHLIKTRGQQVTLRCSSQSGHNTVSWYQQALGQGPQFIFQYYREEENGRGNFPPRFSGLQFPNYSSELNVNALELDDSALYLCASSLERVPNEKLFFGSGTQLSVL.

The CDR3 nucleotides are TGTGCCAGCAGCTCGTATGTCGGGGAGCTGTTTTTT. This translates into CASSSYVGELFF. The chain is built from TRBV3-1 (or the pseudogene TRBV3-2) and TRBJ2-2; D call uncertain. V lost 5 bases and J lost 7, with 8 bases in between. The CDR3 consists of 12 residues. Germline CDR1 and CDR2: LGHDT and YNNKEL (reference sequence).

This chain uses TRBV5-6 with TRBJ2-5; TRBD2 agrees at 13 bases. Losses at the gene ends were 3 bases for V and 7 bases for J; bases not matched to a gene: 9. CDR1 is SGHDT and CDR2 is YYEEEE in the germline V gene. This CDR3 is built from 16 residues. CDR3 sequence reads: CASSSLTSGRGGTQYF. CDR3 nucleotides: TGTGCCAGCAGCTCCCTCACTAGCGGGAGGGGGGGGACCCAGTACTTC.

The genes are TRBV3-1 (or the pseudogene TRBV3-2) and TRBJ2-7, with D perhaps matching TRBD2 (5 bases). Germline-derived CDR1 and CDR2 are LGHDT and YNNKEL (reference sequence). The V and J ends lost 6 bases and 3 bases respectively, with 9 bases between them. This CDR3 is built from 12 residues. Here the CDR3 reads CASRSGIYEQYF. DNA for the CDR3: TGTGCCAGCAGGAGCGGAATCTACGAGCAGTACTTC.

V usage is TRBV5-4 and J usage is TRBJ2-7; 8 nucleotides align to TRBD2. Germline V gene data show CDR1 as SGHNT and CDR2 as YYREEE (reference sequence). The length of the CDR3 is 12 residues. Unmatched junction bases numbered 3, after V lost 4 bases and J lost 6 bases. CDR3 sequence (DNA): TGTGCCAGCAGCCTAAGCGGGGGCGAGCAGTACTTC. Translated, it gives CASSLSGGEQYF.

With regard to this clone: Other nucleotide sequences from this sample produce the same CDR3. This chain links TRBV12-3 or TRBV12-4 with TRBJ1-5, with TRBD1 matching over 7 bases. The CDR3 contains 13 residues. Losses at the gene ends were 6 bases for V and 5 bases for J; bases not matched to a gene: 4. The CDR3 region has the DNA TGTGCCAGCAGCCTTACAGGGGATCAGCCCCAGCATTTT. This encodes CASSLTGDQPQHF.

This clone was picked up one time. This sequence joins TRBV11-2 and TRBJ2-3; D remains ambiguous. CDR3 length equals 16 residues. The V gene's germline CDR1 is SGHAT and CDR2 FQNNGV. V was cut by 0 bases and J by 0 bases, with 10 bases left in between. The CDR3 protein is CASSLDIAVSTDTQYF. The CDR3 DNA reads TGTGCCAGCAGCTTAGATATAGCAGTTAGCACAGATACGCAGTATTTT.

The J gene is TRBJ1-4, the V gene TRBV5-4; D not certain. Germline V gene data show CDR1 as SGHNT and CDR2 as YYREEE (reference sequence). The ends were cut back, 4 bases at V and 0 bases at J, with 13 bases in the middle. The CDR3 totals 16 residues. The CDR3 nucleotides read TGTGCCAGCAGCACCGAACCTGTAGCAACTAATGAAAAACTGTTTTTT. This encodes CASSTEPVATNEKLFF.

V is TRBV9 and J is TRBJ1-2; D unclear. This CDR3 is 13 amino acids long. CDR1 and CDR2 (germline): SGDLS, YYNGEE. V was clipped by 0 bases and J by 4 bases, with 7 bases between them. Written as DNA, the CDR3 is TGTGCCAGCAGCGTAGATTCTACCTATGGCTACACCTTC. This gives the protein CASSVDSTYGYTF.

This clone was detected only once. CDR3 in DNA: TGCGCCAGCAGCCAGGGACAGGGGGCAGGTTACGAGCAGTACTTC. Translated, it gives CASSQGQGAGYEQYF. This chain uses TRBV5-1 with TRBJ2-7; 12 bases agree with TRBD1. CDR1 and CDR2 (germline): SGHRS, YFSETQ. The J segment lost 4 bases and the V segment lost 4 bases, leaving 6 bases of the junction unmatched. This CDR3 spans 15 amino acids. Full variable domain (missing parts from reference TRBV5-1 and TRBJ2-7): KAGVTQTPRYLIKTRGQQVTLSCSPISGHRSVSWYQQTPGQGLQFLFEYFSETQRNKGNFPGRFSGRQFSNSRSEMNVSTLELGDSALYLCASSQGQGAGYEQYFGPGTRLTVT.

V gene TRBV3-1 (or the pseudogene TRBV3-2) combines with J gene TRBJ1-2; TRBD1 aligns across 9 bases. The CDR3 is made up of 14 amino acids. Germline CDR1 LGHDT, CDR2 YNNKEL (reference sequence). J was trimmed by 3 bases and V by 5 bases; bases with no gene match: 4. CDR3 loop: CASSFTGGDYGYTF. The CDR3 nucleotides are TGTGCCAGCAGCTTTACAGGGGGCGACTATGGCTACACCTTC.

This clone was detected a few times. CDR3 residues: CASSFRTSGSYEQYF. The CDR3 DNA is TGTGCCAGCAGTTTCCGGACTAGCGGCTCCTACGAGCAGTACTTC. This chain joins TRBV28 and TRBJ2-7; 10 bases line up with TRBD2. Trimming removed 3 bases from V and 0 bases from J; junction bases left unmatched: 2. This CDR3 has 15 residues. CDR1 and CDR2 (germline): MDHEN, SYDVKM.

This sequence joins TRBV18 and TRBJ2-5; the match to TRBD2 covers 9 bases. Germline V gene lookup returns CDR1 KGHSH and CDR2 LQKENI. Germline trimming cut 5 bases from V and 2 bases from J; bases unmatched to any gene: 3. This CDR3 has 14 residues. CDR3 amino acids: CASSYSGSQETQYF. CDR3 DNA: TGTGCCAGCTCATATAGCGGGAGTCAAGAGACCCAGTACTTC. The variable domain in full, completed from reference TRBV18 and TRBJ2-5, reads NAGVMQNPRHLVRRRGQEARLRCSPMKGHSHVYWYRQLPEEGLKFMVYLQKENIIDESGMPKERFSAEFPKEGPSILRIQQVVRGDSAAYFCASSYSGSQETQYFGPGTRLLVL.

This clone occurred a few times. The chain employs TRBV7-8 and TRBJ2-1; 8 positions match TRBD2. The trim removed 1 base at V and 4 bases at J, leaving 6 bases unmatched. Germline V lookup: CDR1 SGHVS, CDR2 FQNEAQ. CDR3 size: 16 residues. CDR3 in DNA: TGTGCCAGCAGCTTAGTAGGTCTAGCGGGTTACAATGAGCAGTTCTTC. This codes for CASSLVGLAGYNEQFF.

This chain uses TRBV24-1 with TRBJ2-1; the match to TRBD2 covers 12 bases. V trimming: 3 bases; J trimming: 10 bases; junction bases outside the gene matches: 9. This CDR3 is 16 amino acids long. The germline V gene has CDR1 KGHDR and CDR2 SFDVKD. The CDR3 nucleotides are TGTGCCACCAGTGATGTCGCTAGCGGGAGGGCCAGGGAGCAGTTCTTC. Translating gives CATSDVASGRAREQFF.

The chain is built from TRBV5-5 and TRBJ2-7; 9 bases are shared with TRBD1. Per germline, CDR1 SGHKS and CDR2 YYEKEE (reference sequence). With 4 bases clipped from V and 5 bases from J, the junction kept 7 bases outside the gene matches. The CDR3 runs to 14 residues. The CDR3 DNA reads TGTGCCAGCAGCCGGGACAGGGCGGGCCACGAGCAGTACTTC. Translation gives CASSRDRAGHEQYF.

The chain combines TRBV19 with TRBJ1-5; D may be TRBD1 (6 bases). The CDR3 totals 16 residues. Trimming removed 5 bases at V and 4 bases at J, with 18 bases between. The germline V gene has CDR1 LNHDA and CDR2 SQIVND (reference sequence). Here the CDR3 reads CASSQYATGDNQPQHF. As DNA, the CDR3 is TGTGCCAGTAGTCAATACGCGACAGGAGATAATCAGCCCCAGCATTTT.

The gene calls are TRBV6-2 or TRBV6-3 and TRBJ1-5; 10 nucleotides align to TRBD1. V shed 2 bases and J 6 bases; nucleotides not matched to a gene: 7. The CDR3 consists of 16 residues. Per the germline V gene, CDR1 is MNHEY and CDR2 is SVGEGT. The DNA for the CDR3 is TGTGCCAGCAGTTACCCAGGACAGGGGGATTTTCAGCCCCAGCATTTT. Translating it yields CASSYPGQGDFQPQHF.

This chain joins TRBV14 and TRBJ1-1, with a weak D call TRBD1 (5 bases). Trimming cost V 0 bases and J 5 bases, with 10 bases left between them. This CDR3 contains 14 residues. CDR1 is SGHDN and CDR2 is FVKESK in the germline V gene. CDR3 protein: CASSQEIGGTEAFF. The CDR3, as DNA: TGTGCCAGCAGCCAAGAAATCGGGGGGACTGAAGCTTTCTTT.

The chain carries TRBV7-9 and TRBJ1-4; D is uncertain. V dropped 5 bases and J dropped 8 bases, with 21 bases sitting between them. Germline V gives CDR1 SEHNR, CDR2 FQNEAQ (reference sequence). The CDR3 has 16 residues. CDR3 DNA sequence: TGTGCCAGCAGCCCCCAGGACGCGGGGTTAGTGGAAAAACTGTTTTTT. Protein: CASSPQDAGLVEKLFF.

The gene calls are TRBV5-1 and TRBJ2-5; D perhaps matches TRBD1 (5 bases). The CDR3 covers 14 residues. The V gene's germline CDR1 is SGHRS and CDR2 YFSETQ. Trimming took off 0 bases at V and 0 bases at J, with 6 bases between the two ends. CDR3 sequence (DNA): TGCGCCAGCAGCTTGGCAGGGAACCAAGAGACCCAGTACTTC. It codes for CASSLAGNQETQYF.

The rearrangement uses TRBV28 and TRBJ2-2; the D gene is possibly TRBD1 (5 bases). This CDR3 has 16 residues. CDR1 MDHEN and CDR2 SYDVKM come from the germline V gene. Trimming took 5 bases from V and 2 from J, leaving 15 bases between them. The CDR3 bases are TGTGCCAGCAGTGGCCCCCGGACATCAAACACCGGGGAGCTGTTTTTT. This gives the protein CASSGPRTSNTGELFF.